Below, one T cell receptor (beta chain) is given with its context. The record originates from a study of glioma-infiltrating T cells after dendritic cell vaccination. The CDR3 loop spans 16 amino acids. Germline V gene sequence: CDR1 MNHNY, CDR2 SVGAGI (reference sequence). V gave up 5 bases and J gave up 4 bases, with 18 bases separating them. TCRdb's copy holds only in-frame clones and misses some; the assay was immunoSEQ multiplex PCR. The data show approximately 67,000 clones, roughly 79% seen once. Selection required adequate fresh-frozen tumor tissue plus more than two years' survival data. V usage is TRBV6-6 and J usage is TRBJ1-5; D not certain. The sequencing used blood, collected before dendritic cell vaccination. The source is a human donor with glioblastoma. The CDR3 loop is CASSPGVRDGNQPQHF. CDR3 nucleotide sequence: TGTGCCAGCAGTCCGGGAGTTAGGGATGGGAATCAGCCCCAGCATTTT.